This TCR beta chain derives from a study of cytomegalovirus exposure and HLA in healthy donors. Study at large: The 130 or so validation repertoires, a later analysis reported, used the same platform as the approximately 670 repertoires from the first cohort. Study-level results: Associated with cytomegalovirus, according to the listing, were 150 to 200 TCR beta chains. Both high specificity and high sensitivity reportedly marked the classifier's diagnosis of cytomegalovirus status.

Using immunoSEQ multiplex PCR, the repertoire was profiled, and TCRdb retains in-frame clones only, with some absent. The sample includes fewer than 400,000 clones, 88% of them seen just once. The CDR3 runs 14 residues. The germline V gene encodes CDR1 SQVTM and CDR2 ANQGSEA. The V segment lost 7 bases and the J segment 2 bases; nucleotides outside the gene matches: 9. It was the 120-subject validation cohort, separate from the roughly 700-subject first cohort, to which the donors belonged. Comments on this clone: Its antigen is still unknown.

The material sequenced was PBMCs. The clonotype comes from a man younger than 45 in good health and CMV-seronegative. This sequence joins TRBV29-1 and TRBJ2-7; TRBD1 matches 9 bases. The DNA of the CDR3 is TGCAGCGCTGGGACAGGGCGACCCCCCTACGAGCAGTACTTC. Translation: CSAGTGRPPYEQYF.